This section outlines one T cell receptor (beta chain) sequence together with its context. Original processing methods: Nucleated cell number was recorded as an estimate derived from reference gene primer amplification. Clones were sequenced by immunoSEQ multiplex PCR, and TCRdb holds only the in-frame ones, with some missing. The V and J calls and clone size are taken from that table; D and trimming were inferred from the DNA. The sample includes about 70,000 clones, more than 80% of them seen just once. CDR3 length: 14 residues. V was trimmed by 1 base and J by 11 bases, leaving 15 bases between them. The germline gives CDR1 LNHDA, CDR2 SQIVND (reference sequence). The entry originates in a study of blood T cell repertoires in COVID-19. As for the study in general: Sources were T cells, B-cell-depleted T cells, or PBMCs; the material itself was cDNA or gDNA.

Sequencing used peripheral blood. This TCR was sampled from an elderly woman with active or convalescent COVID-19. The V and J genes are TRBV19 and TRBJ1-5, with D possibly TRBD1 on 6 matching bases. CDR3 protein: CASSIVTGPQAQHF. The CDR3, as DNA: TGTGCCAGTAGTATAGTAACAGGGCCTCAAGCCCAGCATTTT.